The T cell receptor (beta chain) under discussion was sequenced for a study of blood T cell repertoires in COVID-19. Background on the study: The cDNA or gDNA used as material had been derived from T cells, B-cell-depleted T cells, or PBMCs.

The V segment lost 3 bases and the J segment 2 bases; nucleotides outside the gene matches: 3. Per germline, CDR1 SGHAT and CDR2 FQNNGV. This CDR3 has 14 amino acids. Clones were read by immunoSEQ multiplex PCR, and TCRdb kept only the in-frame ones, dropping some. The repertoire holds approximately 150,000 clones, with approximately 85% as singletons. The chain links TRBV11-2 to TRBJ2-7, with 8 bases fitting TRBD1. Sequencing input: peripheral blood. The receptor was isolated from a woman aged 80 or older with COVID-19, enrolled during active disease. In nucleotides, the CDR3 is TGTGCCAGCAGCTTTAAACAGGGGGCCTACGAGCAGTACTTC. This sequence encodes CASSFKQGAYEQYF.